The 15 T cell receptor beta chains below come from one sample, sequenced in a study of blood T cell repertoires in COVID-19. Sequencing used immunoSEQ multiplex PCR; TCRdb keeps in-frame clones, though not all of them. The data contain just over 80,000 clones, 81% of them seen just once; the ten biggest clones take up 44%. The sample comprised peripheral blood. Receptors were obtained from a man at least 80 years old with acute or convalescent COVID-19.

The CDR3 DNA reads as TGCAGCGTTGAGTCAGGGCGGAACAATGAGCAGTTCTTC. Translation: CSVESGRNNEQFF. This rearrangement joins TRBV29-1 to TRBJ2-1; TRBD1 is a possible D gene (5 bases). This CDR3 spans 13 amino acids. Germline V gene lookup returns CDR1 SQVTM and CDR2 ANQGSEA. V lost 3 bases and J lost 5, with 11 bases in between.

In nucleotides, the CDR3 is TGTGCCAGCAGTTATTACGCGGGACTAGCGGGATGGGAGACCCAGTACTTC. This gives the protein CASSYYAGLAGWETQYF. The V call is TRBV6-2 or TRBV6-3, the J call TRBJ2-5; 13 bases align to TRBD2. CDR3 length: 17 residues. Germline lookup yields CDR1 MNHEY and CDR2 SVGEGT. V dropped 3 bases and J dropped 5; count of bases not matched to a gene: 9.

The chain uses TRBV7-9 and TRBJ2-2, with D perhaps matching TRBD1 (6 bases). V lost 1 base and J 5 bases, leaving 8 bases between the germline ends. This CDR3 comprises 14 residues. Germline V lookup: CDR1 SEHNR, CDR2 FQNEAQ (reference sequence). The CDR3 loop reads CASSLGQVTGELFF. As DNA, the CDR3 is TGTGCCAGCAGCTTAGGACAGGTGACCGGGGAGCTGTTTTTT.

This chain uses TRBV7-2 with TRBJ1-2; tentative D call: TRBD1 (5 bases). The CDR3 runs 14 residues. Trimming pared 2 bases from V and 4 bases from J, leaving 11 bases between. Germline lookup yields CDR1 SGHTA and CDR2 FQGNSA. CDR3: CASSLSKGSYGYTF. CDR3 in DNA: TGTGCCAGCAGCTTATCAAAGGGGTCCTATGGCTACACCTTC.

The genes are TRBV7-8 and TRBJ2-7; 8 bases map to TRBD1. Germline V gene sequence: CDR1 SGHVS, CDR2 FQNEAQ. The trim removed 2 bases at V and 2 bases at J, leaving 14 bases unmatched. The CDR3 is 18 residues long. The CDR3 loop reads CASSLNLASGGLTYEQYF. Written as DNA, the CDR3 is TGTGCCAGCAGCTTAAACTTAGCCTCAGGGGGCTTGACCTACGAGCAGTACTTC.

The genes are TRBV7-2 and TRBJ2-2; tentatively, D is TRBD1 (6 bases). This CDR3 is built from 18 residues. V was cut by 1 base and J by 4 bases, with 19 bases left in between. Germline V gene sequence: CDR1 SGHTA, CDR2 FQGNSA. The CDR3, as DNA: TGTGCCAGCAGCTTAGGAGGGGCCGGGACACGACCCACCGGGGAGCTGTTTTTT. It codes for CASSLGGAGTRPTGELFF.

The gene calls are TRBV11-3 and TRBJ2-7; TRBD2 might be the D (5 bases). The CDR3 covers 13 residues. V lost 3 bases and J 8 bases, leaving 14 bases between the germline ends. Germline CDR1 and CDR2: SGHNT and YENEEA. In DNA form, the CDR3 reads TGTGCCAGCAGCTTCGTGTCGTCCGGGAAGCAGTACTTC. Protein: CASSFVSSGKQYF.

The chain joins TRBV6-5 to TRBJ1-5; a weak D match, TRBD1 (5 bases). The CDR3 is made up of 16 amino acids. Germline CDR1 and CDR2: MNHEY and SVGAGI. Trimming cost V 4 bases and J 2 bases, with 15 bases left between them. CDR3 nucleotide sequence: TGTGCCAGCAGTTTGGTCAGGGTTAGGGGCAATCAGCCCCAGCATTTT. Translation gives CASSLVRVRGNQPQHF.

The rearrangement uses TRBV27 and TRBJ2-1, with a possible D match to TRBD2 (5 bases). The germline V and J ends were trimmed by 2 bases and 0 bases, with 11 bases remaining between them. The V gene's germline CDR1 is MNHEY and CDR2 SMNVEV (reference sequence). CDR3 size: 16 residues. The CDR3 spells CASSLGSVSSYNEQFF. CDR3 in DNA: TGTGCCAGCAGTTTAGGGAGCGTCAGCTCCTACAATGAGCAGTTCTTC.

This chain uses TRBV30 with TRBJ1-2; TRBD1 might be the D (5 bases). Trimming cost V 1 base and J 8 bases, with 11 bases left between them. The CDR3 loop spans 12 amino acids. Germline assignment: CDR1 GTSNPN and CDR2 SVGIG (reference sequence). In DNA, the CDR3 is TGTGCCTGGAGTGGCGGGGGTTGGGGCTACACCTTC. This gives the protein CAWSGGGWGYTF.

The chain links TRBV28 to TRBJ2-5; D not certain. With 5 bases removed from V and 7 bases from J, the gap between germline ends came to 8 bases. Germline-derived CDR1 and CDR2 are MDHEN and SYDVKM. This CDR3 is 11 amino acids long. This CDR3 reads CASSLVRTQYF. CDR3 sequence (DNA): TGTGCCAGCAGTCTCGTTAGGACCCAGTACTTC.

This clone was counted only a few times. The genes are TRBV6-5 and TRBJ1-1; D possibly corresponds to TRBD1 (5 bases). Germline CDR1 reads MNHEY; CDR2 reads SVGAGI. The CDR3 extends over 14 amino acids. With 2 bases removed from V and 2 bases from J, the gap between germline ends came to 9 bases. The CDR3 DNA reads TGTGCCAGCAGTTACGTGGGACTCAACACTGAAGCTTTCTTT. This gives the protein CASSYVGLNTEAFF.

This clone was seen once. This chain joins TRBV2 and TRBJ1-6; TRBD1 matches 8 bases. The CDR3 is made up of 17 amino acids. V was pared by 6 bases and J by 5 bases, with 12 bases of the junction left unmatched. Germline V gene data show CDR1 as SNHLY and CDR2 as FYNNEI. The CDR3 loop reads CASRGGQGSINNSPLHF. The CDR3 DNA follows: TGTGCCAGCAGGGGTGGACAGGGTTCAATTAATAATTCACCCCTCCACTTT. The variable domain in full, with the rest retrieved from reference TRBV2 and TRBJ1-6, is EPEVTQTPSHQVTQMGQEVILRCVPISNHLYFYWYRQILGQKVEFLVSFYNNEISEKSEIFDDQFSVERPDGSNFTLKIRSTKLEDSAMYFCASRGGQGSINNSPLHFGNGTRLTVT.

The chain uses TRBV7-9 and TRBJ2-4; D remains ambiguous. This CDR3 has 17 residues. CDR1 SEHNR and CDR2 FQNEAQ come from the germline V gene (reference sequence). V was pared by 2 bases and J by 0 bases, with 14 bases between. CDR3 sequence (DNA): TGTGCCAGCAGCTTAAACAGTCACTTCTTAGCCAAAAACATTCAGTACTTC. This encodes CASSLNSHFLAKNIQYF.

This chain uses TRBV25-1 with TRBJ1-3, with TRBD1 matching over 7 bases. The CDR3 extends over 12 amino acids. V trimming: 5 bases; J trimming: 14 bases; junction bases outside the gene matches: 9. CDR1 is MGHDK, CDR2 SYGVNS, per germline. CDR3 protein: CASSKGERGLYF. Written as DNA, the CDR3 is TGTGCCAGCAGTAAGGGGGAGAGGGGGCTATATTTT.